This TCR beta chain was recorded in a study of T-cell reconstitution after alpha-beta-depleted transplantation in children. Trimming took 5 bases from V and 7 from J, leaving 11 bases between them. CDR1 and CDR2 from the germline V gene are SEHNR and FQNEAQ (reference sequence). The CDR3 is made up of 12 amino acids. Study-wide results and limits: Where alpha-beta T cells came from about two months after transplant was reportedly several hundred expanded graft clones.

Comments on this clonotype: Its antigen is unidentified.

Unique molecular identifiers tagged the TCRbeta library. TCRdb re-derived calls from the PCR reads in MiXCR, one entry per CDR3 protein. The table records 400,000 to 450,000 distinct CDR3 sequences, 43% of them present only once. The receptor was derived from a girl aged 2-10 years with aplastic anemia, due to receive a stem cell transplant. The input for sequencing was PBMCs, taken before TCRalphabeta/CD19-depleted stem cell transplant. The rearrangement uses TRBV7-9 and TRBJ1-1; D call uncertain. The CDR3 region is CASSPGRGEAFF. The CDR3 nucleotides are TGTGCCAGCAGCCCTGGACGGGGTGAAGCTTTCTTT.